Listed below are T cell receptor beta chains from one sample, sequenced in a study of blood T cell repertoires in COVID-19. Method: immunoSEQ multiplex PCR; TCRdb's copy keeps in-frame clones and lacks some. This sample has under 300,000 clones, with roughly 79% found just once. The specimen sequenced was PBMCs or T cells enriched from blood (not recorded which). These receptors all come from a man aged 35 to 55 who had recovered from COVID-19. Both conserved end residues are part of each CDR3. A D gene is named only where the DNA matches it firmly.

TRBD1 TRBJ2-3 TRBV2 16 CASSNYRGLSTDTQYF TGTGCCAGCAGTAATTACAGGGGGCTTAGCACAGATACGCAGTATTTT
- TRBJ2-7 TRBV11-2 14 CASSLEGGLGEQYF TGTGCCAGCAGCTTAGAGGGGGGATTAGGCGAGCAGTACTTC
- TRBJ1-2 TRBV28 14 CASTSGGRNYGYTF TGTGCCAGCACCTCGGGAGGGCGAAACTATGGCTACACCTTC
- TRBJ1-4 TRBV7-8 15 CASSLALGVREKLFF TGTGCCAGCAGCTTGGCCTTAGGGGTACGGGAAAAACTGTTTTTT
- TRBJ2-7 TRBV19 14 CASSMGLSGYEQYF TGTGCCAGTAGTATGGGACTTAGCGGATACGAGCAGTACTTC
TRBD1 TRBJ1-2 TRBV9 15 CASSARTGGAFGYTF TGTGCCAGCAGCGCGCGGACAGGAGGGGCGTTTGGCTACACCTTC
TRBD1 TRBJ1-1 TRBV30 14 CAWVWGRGRTEAFF TGTGCCTGGGTCTGGGGCAGGGGGCGAACTGAAGCTTTCTTT
TRBD1 TRBJ1-2 TRBV7-3 16 CASSFGTGGSINGYTF TGTGCCAGCAGCTTCGGGACAGGGGGTTCTATTAATGGCTACACCTTC
- TRBJ1-3 TRBV3-1/TRBV3-2 15 CASSQGGASGNTIYF TGTGCCAGCAGCCAAGGGGGCGCCTCTGGAAACACCATATATTTT
TRBD1 TRBJ2-5 TRBV6-1 14 CASSETGEWETQYF TGTGCCAGCAGTGAAACAGGGGAGTGGGAGACCCAGTACTTC